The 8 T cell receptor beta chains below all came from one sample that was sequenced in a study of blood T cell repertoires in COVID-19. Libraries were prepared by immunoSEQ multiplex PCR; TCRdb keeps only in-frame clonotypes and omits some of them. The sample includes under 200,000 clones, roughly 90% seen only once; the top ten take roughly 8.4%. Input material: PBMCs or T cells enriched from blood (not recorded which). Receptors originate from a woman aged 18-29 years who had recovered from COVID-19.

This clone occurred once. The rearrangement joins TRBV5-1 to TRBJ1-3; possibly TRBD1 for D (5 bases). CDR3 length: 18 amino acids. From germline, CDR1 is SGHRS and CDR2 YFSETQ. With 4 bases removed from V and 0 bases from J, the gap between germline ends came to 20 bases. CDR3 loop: CASSPSPSTDHSGNTIYF. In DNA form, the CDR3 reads TGCGCCAGCAGCCCCTCCCCGTCGACAGATCACTCTGGAAACACCATATATTTT.

Here the CDR3 reads CAISGDRVGTEAFF. CDR3 coding DNA: TGTGCCATCAGTGGGGACAGGGTTGGCACTGAAGCTTTCTTT. The chain joins TRBV10-3 to TRBJ1-1; 9 nucleotides line up with TRBD1. CDR3 length: 14 residues. V shed 4 bases, J shed 4 bases, and the junction held 4 bases outside the gene matches. Germline CDR1 reads ENHRY; CDR2 reads SYGVKD.

The CDR3 region is CATSDSRGPDSREKLFF. For the CDR3, the DNA is TGTGCCACCAGTGATTCCAGGGGCCCTGACAGCCGCGAAAAACTGTTTTTT. The chain recombines TRBV24-1 with TRBJ1-4; possibly TRBD1 for D (6 bases). CDR3 length: 17 residues. V shed 2 bases and J shed 8 bases, with 20 bases lying between them. Germline loops: CDR1 KGHDR, CDR2 SFDVKD.

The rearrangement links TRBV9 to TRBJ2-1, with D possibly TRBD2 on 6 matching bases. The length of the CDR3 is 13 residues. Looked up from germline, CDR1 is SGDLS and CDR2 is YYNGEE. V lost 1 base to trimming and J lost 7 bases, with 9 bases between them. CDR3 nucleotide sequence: TGTGCCAGCAGCGTATATGGGGGGAATGAGCAGTTCTTC. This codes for CASSVYGGNEQFF.

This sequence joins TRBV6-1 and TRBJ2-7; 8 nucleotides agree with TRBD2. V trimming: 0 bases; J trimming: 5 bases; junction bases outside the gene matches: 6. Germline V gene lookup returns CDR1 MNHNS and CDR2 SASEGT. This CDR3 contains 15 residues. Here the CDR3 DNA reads TGTGCCAGCAGTGAAGCGTCGGGGGGGCCCCACGAGCAGTACTTC. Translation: CASSEASGGPHEQYF.

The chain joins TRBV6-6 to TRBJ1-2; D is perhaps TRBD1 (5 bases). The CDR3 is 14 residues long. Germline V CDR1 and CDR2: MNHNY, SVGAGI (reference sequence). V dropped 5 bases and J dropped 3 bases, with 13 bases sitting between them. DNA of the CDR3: TGTGCCAGCAGTAGGCTTTCCAGGGACTATGGCTACACCTTC. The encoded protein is CASSRLSRDYGYTF.

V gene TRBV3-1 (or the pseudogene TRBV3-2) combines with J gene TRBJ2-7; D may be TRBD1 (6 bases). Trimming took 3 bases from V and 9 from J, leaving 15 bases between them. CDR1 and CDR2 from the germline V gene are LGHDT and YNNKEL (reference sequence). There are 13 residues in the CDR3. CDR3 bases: TGTGCCAGCAGCCACCCCACAGGGCAGGTGCAGTACTTC. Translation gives CASSHPTGQVQYF.

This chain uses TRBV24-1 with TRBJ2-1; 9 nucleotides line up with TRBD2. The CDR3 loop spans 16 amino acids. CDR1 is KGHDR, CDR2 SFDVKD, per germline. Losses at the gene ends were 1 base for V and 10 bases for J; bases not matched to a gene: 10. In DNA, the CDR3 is TGTGCCACCAGTGATTTCCAGGGCGGGGGGGCCTCCGAGCAGTTCTTC. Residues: CATSDFQGGGASEQFF.